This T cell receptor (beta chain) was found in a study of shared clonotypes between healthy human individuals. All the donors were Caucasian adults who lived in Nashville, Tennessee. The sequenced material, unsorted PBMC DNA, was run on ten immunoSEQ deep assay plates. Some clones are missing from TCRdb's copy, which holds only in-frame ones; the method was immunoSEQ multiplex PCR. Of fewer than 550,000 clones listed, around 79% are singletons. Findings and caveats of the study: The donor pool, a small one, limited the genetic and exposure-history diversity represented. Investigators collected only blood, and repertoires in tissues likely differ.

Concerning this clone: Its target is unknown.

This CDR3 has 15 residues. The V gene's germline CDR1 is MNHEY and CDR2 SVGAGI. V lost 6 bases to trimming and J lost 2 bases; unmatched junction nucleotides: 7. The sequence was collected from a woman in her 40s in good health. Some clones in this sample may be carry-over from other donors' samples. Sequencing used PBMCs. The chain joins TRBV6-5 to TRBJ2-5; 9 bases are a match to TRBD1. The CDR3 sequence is CASSLGQGPQETQYF. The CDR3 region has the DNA TGTGCCAGCAGCCTAGGACAGGGGCCACAAGAGACCCAGTACTTC.